This T cell receptor (beta chain) was recorded in a study of blood T cell repertoires in COVID-19. In the authors' workflow: The assay estimated nucleated cells by amplifying reference gene primers. Measured with immunoSEQ multiplex PCR; TCRdb has only the in-frame clones, and not every one. The DNA gave D and trimming, while V, J and clone size come from that table. Of hundreds of thousands of clones in the sample, nearly 90% are singletons; the top ten hold roughly 0.84%. The sequenced material came from peripheral blood. This clonotype was obtained from a man between 18 and 29 years old with COVID-19, enrolled during active disease.

CDR3 in amino acids: CASSLSGTVSYNEQFF. CDR3 in DNA: TGTGCCAGCAGCTTGTCCGGGACAGTCTCCTACAATGAGCAGTTCTTC. The chain couples TRBV5-5 to TRBJ2-1; the match to TRBD1 covers 7 bases. V gave up 1 base and J gave up 0 bases; unmatched junction bases: 4. The length of the CDR3 is 16 residues. Germline assignment: CDR1 SGHKS and CDR2 YYEKEE (reference sequence).